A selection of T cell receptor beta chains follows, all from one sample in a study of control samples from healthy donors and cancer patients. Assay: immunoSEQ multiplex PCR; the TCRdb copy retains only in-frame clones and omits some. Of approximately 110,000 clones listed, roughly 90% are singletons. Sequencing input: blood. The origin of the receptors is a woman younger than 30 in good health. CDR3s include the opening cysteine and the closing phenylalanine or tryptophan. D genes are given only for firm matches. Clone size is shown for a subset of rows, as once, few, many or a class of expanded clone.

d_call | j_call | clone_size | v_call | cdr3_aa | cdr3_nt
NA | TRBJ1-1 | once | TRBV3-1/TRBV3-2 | CASRSKKGAEAFF | TGTGCCAGCAGATCCAAGAAGGGGGCTGAAGCTTTCTTT
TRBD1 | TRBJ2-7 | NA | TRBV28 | CASSPGTGYHEQYF | TGTGCCAGCAGTCCCGGGACAGGGTACCACGAGCAGTACTTC
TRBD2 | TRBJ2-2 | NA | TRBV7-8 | CASSLESPSGSPNTGELFF | TGTGCCAGCAGCTTAGAAAGTCCTAGCGGGAGCCCTAACACCGGGGAGCTGTTTTTT
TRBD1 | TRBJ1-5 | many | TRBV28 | CASSLLGQGDQPQHF | TGTGCCAGCAGTTTGTTGGGGCAGGGGGATCAGCCCCAGCATTTT
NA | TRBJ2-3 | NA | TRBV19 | CASSPYPQGRGTDTQYF | TGTGCCAGTAGTCCATATCCCCAGGGTAGGGGCACAGATACGCAGTATTTT
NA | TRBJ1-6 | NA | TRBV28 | CASSLGTGPNSPLHF | TGTGCCAGCAGTTTAGGAACAGGACCTAATTCACCCCTCCACTTT
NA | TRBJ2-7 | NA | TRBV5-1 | CASSLAGGIEQYF | TGCGCCAGCAGCTTGGCCGGGGGAATCGAGCAGTACTTC
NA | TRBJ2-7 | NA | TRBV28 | CASSRGGDLPPYEQYF | TGTGCCAGCAGTAGGGGCGGGGATCTCCCCCCCTACGAGCAGTACTTC
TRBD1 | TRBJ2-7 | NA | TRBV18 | CASSRQGSVYEQYF | TGTGCCAGCTCAAGACAGGGGTCCGTTTACGAGCAGTACTTC
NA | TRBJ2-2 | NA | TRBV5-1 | CASSPLVPGTGELFF | TGCGCCAGCAGCCCACTGGTCCCGGGGACCGGGGAGCTGTTTTTT
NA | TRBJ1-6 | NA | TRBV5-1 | CASSLELGINNSPLHF | TGCGCCAGCAGCTTGGAGTTAGGGATAAATAATTCACCCCTCCACTTT
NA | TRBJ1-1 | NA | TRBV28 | CASSPPTGMNTEAFF | TGTGCCAGCAGTCCGCCTACAGGGATGAACACTGAAGCTTTCTTT
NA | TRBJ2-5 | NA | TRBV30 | CAWVGTDTPLIQETQYF | TGTGCCTGGGTGGGGACTGACACACCACTCATCCAAGAGACCCAGTACTTC
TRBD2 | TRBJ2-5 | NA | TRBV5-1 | CASSARGGGETQYF | TGCGCCAGCAGCGCGCGGGGGGGCGGAGAGACCCAGTACTTC
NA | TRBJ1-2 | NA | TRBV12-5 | CASGLVPDSYGYTF | TGTGCTAGTGGTTTAGTGCCGGACTCCTATGGCTACACCTTC
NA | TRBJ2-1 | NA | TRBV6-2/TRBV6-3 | CASSPRGVPDNEQFF | TGTGCCAGCAGCCCCAGGGGAGTACCCGACAATGAGCAGTTCTTC
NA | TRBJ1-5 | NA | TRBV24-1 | CATSDPRAGNNQPQHF | TGTGCCACCAGTGACCCTCGGGCAGGGAACAATCAGCCCCAGCATTTT
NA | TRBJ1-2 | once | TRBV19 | CASSISRRGYGYTF | TGTGCCAGTAGTATTTCGCGGAGGGGCTATGGCTACACCTTC
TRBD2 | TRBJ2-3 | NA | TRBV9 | CASSLRGSGSITDTQYF | TGTGCCAGCAGCCTCCGAGGTAGCGGGAGTATTACAGATACGCAGTATTTT
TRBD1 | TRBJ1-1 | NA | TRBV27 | CASSLERQGSTEAFF | TGTGCCAGCAGTTTAGAAAGACAGGGGAGCACTGAAGCTTTCTTT
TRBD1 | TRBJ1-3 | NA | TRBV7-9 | CATRMTGQGNTIYF | TGTGCCACGAGGATGACGGGACAGGGAAACACCATATATTTT
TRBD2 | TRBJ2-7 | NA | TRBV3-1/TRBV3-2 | CASDELAGSRYEQYF | TGTGCCAGCGACGAACTAGCGGGGTCCCGGTACGAGCAGTACTTC
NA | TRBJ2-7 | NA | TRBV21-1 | CASSSGGRRYEQYF | TGTGCCAGCAGCAGTGGGGGCAGGAGGTACGAGCAGTACTTC
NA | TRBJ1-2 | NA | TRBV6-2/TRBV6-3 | CASSYEGRLYGYTF | TGTGCCAGCAGTTACGAGGGACGGCTCTATGGCTACACCTTC
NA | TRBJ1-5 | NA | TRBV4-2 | CASSQEAGRGQPQHF | TGTGCCAGCAGCCAAGAAGCAGGGAGAGGACAGCCCCAGCATTTT
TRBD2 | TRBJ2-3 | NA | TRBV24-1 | CATARGDALEDTQYF | TGTGCCACTGCGCGGGGGGACGCTTTGGAGGATACGCAGTATTTT
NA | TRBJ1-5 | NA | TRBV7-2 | CASSLDTGQPQHF | TGTGCCAGCAGCTTAGATACTGGTCAGCCCCAGCATTTT
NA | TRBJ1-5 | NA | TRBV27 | CASSSLAGVYSNQPQHF | TGTGCCAGCAGTAGTTTGGCAGGGGTCTATAGCAATCAGCCCCAGCATTTT
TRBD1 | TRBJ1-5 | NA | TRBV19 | CASPGTGGKPQHF | TGTGCCAGTCCCGGGACAGGGGGTAAGCCCCAGCATTTT
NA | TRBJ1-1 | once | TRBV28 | CASTSPLAPWAFF | TGTGCCAGCACCTCCCCACTGGCTCCCTGGGCTTTCTTT
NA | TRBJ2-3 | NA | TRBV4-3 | CASSQDFRPGMSTDTQYF | TGCGCCAGCAGCCAAGATTTTCGTCCTGGGATGAGCACAGATACGCAGTATTTT
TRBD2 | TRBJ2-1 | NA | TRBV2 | CASREAGEGYNEQFF | TGTGCCAGCAGAGAGGCGGGGGAAGGCTACAATGAGCAGTTCTTC
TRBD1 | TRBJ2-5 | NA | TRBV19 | CASSFPGQGVLETQYF | TGTGCCAGTAGTTTTCCGGGACAGGGGGTCTTGGAGACCCAGTACTTC
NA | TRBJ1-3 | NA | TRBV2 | CASSTTGPRVGNTIYF | TGTGCCAGCAGCACGACCGGACCCCGGGTCGGAAACACCATATATTTT
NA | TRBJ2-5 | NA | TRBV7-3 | CASSSQGAETQYF | TGTGCCAGCAGCTCACAGGGCGCGGAGACCCAGTACTTC
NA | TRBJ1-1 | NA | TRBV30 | CAWSDGTSVFF | TGTGCCTGGAGTGACGGGACATCCGTTTTCTTT
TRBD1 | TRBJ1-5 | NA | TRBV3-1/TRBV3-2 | CASSQGDRGTVPQHF | TGTGCCAGCAGCCAAGGGGACAGGGGTACGGTTCCCCAGCATTTT
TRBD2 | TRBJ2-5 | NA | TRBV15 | CATSRDLILAGAEETQYF | TGTGCCACCAGCAGAGATCTCATACTAGCGGGAGCAGAAGAGACCCAGTACTTC
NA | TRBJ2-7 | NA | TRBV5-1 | CASSPGYEQYF | TGCGCCAGCAGCCCAGGATACGAGCAGTACTTC
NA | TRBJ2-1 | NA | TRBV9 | CASSVGGGGLLGDEQFF | TGTGCCAGCAGCGTAGGTGGTGGAGGGTTACTAGGCGATGAGCAGTTCTTC
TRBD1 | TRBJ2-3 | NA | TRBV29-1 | CSVAGAGGIGDTQYF | TGCAGCGTTGCCGGGGCAGGGGGCATTGGGGATACGCAGTATTTT
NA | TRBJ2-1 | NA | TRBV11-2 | CASSQTHNEQFF | TGTGCCAGCAGCCAGACCCACAATGAGCAGTTCTTC
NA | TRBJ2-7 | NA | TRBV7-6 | CASSLAFGGVYEQYF | TGTGCCAGCAGCTTAGCATTTGGGGGAGTCTACGAGCAGTACTTC
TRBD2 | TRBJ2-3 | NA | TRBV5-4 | CASSLVGSGVKTQYF | TGTGCCAGCAGCTTGGTGGGTAGCGGGGTTAAGACGCAGTATTTT
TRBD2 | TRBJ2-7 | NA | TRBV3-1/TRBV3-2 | CASSQTLAGGNEQYF | TGTGCCAGCAGCCAGACCCTAGCGGGAGGGAACGAGCAGTACTTC
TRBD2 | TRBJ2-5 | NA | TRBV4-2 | CASSQDPRLAGVGRTETQYF | TGTGCCAGCAGCCAAGACCCCCGACTAGCGGGAGTGGGCCGGACAGAGACCCAGTACTTC
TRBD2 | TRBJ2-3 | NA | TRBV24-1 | CATSGASGYNTDTQYF | TGTGCCACCAGTGGAGCTAGCGGGTACAACACAGATACGCAGTATTTT
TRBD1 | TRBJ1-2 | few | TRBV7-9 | CASSPLAGQANNGYTF | TGTGCCAGCAGCCCACTAGCGGGACAGGCAAATAATGGCTACACCTTC
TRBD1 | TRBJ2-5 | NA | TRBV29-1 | CSAGTGETQYF | TGCAGCGCCGGGACAGGGGAGACCCAGTACTTC
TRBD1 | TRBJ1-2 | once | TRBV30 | CAWRRAGGTYGYTF | TGTGCCTGGAGGAGAGCAGGGGGGACCTATGGCTACACCTTC
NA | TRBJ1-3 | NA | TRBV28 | CASSSETAAGNTIYF | TGTGCCAGCAGTTCGGAGACCGCGGCTGGAAACACCATATATTTT
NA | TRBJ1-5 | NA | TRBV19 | CASSGMGLASNQPQHF | TGTGCCAGTAGTGGGATGGGGTTGGCTAGCAATCAGCCCCAGCATTTT
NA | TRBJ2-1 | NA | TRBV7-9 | CASSFHEQFF | TGTGCCAGCAGCTTCCATGAGCAGTTCTTC
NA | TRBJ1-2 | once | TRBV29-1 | CSVEDPRYGYTF | TGCAGCGTTGAAGATCCTCGGTATGGCTACACCTTC
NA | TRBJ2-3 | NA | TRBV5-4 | CASSLAGDADTQYF | TGTGCCAGCAGCTTGGCCGGGGATGCAGATACGCAGTATTTT
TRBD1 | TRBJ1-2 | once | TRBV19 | CASSPSPGQGANYGYTF | TGTGCCAGTAGTCCAAGTCCGGGACAGGGGGCTAACTATGGCTACACCTTC
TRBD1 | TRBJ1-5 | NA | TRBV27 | CASSSRGTGGFNSNQPQHF | TGTGCCAGCAGTTCTAGGGGGACAGGGGGCTTCAATAGCAATCAGCCCCAGCATTTT